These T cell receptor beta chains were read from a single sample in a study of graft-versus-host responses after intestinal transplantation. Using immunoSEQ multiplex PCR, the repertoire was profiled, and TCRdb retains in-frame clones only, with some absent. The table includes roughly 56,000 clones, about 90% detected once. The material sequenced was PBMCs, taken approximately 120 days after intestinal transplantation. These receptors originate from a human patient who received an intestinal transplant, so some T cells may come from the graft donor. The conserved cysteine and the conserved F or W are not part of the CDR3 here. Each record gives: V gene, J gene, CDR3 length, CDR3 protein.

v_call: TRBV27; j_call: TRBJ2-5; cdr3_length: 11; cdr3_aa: ASSSGGYETQY
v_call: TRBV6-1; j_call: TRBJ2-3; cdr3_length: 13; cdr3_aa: ASFRLRVGADTQY
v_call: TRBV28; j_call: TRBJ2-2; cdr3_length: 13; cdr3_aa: ASNPRGSGTGELF
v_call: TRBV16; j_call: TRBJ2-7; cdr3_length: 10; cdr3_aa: ASSQGTYEQY
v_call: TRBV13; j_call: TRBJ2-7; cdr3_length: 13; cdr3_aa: ASSFKARVIYEQY
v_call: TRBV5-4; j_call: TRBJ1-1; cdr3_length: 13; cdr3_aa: ASSSGNLMNTEAF
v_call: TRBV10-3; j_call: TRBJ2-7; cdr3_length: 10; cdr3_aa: AISNRSYEQY
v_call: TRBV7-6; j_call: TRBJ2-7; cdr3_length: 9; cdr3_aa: ASSQDYEQY
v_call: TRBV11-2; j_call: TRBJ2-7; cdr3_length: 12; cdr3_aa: ASSQFGTSYEQY
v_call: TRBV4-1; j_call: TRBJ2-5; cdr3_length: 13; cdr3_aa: ASSPTVVEQETQY
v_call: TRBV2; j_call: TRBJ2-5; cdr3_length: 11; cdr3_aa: ATTPWASGTQY
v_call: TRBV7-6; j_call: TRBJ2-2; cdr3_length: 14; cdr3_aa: ASASGSTRDTGELF
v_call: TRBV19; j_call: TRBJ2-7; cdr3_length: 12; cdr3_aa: ASRDRGSSYEQY
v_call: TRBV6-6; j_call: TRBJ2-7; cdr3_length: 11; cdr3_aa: ASSHGQTYEQY
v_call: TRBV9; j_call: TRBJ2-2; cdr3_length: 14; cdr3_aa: ASSVLKVAATGELF
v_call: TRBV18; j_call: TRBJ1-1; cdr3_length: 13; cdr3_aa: ASSPSGTGNTEAF
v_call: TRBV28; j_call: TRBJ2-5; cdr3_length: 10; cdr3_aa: ASSLISETQY
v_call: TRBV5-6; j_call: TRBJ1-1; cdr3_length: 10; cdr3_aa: ASSLRGTEAF
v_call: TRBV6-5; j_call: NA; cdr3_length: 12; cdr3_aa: ASSYFQTDYEQY
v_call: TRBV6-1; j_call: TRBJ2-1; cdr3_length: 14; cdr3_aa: ASSEFRGGHGDEQF